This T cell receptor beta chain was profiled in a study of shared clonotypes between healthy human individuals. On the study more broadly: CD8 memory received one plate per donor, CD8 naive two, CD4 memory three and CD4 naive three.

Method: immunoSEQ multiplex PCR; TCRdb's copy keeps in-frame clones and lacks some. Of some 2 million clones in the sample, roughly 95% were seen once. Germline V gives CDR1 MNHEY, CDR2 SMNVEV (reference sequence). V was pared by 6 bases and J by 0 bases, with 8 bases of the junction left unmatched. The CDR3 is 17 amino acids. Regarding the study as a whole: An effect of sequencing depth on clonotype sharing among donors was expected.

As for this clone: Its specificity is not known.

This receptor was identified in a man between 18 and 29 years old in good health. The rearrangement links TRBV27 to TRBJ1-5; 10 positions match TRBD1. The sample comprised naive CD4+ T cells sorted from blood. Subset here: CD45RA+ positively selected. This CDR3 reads CASRPGTGVYSNQPQHF. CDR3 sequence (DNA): TGTGCCAGCAGGCCCGGGACAGGGGTTTATAGCAATCAGCCCCAGCATTTT.